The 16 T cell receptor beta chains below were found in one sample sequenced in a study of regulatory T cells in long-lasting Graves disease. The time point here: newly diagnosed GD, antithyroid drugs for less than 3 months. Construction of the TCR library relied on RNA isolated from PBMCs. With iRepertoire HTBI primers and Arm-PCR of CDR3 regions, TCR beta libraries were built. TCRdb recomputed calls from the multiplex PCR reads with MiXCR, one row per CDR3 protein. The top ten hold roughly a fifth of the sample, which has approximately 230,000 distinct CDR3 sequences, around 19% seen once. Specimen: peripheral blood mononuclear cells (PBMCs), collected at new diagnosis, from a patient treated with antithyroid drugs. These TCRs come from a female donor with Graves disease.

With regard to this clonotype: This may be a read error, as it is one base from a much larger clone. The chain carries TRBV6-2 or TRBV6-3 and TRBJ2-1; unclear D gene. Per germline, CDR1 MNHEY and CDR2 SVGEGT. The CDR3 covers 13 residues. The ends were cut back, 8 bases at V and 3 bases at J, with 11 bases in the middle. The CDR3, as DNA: TGTGCCAGCGGCCCCCTCTTCTACAATGAGCAGTTCTTC. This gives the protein CASGPLFYNEQFF.

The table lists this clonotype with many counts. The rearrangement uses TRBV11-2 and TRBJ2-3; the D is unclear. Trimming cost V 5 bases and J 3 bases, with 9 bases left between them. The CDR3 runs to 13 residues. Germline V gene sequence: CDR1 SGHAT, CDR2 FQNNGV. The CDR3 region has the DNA TGTGCCAGCAGCAAACTGATGACAGATACGCAGTATTTT. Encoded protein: CASSKLMTDTQYF.

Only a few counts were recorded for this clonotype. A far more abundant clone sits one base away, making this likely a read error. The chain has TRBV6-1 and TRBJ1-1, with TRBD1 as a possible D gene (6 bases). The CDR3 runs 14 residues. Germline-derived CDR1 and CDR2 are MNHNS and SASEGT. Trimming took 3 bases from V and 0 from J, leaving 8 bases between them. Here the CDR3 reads CASSEDSMNTEAFF. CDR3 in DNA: TGTGCCAGCAGTGAGGACAGCATGAACACTGAAGCTTTCTTT.

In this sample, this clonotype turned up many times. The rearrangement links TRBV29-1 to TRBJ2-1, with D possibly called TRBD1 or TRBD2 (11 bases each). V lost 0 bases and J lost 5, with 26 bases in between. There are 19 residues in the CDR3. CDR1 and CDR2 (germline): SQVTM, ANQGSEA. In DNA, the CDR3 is TGCAGCGTTGAAGATCCGTGGGACAGGGGGACTAGCGGTAACAATGAGCAGTTCTTC. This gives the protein CSVEDPWDRGTSGNNEQFF.

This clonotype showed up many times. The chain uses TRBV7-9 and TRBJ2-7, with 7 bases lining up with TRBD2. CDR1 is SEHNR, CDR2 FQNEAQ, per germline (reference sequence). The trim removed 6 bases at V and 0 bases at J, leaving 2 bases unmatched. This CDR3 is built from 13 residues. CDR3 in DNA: TGTGCCAGCAGTCGCGGGAGCTCCTACGAGCAGTACTTC. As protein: CASSRGSSYEQYF. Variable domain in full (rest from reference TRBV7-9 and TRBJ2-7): DTGVSQNPRHKITKRGQNVTFRCDPISEHNRLYWYRQTLGQGPEFLTYFQNEAQLEKSRLLSDRFSAERPKGSFSTLEIQRTEQGDSAMYLCASSRGSSYEQYFGPGTRLTVT.

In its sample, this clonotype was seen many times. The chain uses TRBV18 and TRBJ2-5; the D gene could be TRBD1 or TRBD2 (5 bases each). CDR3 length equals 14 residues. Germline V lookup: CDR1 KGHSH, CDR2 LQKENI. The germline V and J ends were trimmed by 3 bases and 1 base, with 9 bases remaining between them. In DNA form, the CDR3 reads TGTGCCAGCTCACCTCCGGGACCCCAAGAGACCCAGTACTTC. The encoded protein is CASSPPGPQETQYF. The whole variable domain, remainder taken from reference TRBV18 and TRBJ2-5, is NAGVMQNPRHLVRRRGQEARLRCSPMKGHSHVYWYRQLPEEGLKFMVYLQKENIIDESGMPKERFSAEFPKEGPSILRIQQVVRGDSAAYFCASSPPGPQETQYFGPGTRLLVL.

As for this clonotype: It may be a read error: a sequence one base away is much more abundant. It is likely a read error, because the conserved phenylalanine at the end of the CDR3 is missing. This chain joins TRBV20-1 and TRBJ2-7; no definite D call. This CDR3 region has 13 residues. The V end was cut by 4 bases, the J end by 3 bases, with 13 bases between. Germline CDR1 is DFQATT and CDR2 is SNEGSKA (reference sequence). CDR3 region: CSAIGDAGYEQYL. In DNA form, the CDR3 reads TGCAGTGCTATCGGAGATGCAGGCTACGAGCAGTACCTC.

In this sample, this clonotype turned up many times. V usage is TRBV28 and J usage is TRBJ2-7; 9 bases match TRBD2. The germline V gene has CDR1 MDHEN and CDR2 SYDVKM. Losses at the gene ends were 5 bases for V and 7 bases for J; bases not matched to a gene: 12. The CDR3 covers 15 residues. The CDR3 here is CASSPYSGSSFEQYF. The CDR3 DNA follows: TGTGCCAGCAGTCCTTATAGCGGGAGTTCATTTGAGCAGTACTTC.

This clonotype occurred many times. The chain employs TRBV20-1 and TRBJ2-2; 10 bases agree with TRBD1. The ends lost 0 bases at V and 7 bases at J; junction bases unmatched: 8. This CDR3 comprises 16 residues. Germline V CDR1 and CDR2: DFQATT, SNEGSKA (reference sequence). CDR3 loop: CSARDRDRGWGGELFF. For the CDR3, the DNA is TGCAGTGCTAGAGATCGGGACAGGGGCTGGGGCGGGGAGCTGTTTTTT.

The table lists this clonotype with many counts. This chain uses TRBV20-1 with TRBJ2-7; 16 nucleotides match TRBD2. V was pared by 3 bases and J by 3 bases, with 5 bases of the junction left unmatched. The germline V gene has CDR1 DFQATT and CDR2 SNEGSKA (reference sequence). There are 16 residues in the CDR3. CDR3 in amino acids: CSARGLAGGRGYEQYF. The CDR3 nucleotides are TGCAGTGCTAGGGGACTAGCGGGAGGGCGGGGCTACGAGCAGTACTTC.

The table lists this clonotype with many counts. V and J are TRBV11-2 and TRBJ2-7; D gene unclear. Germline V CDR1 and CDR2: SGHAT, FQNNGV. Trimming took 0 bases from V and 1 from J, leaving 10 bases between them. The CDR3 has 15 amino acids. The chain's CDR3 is CASSLDMVGSYEQYF. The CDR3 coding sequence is TGTGCCAGCAGCTTAGATATGGTCGGTTCCTACGAGCAGTACTTC. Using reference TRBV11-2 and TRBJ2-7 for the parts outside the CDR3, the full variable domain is EAGVAQSPRYKIIEKRQSVAFWCNPISGHATLYWYQQILGQGPKLLIQFQNNGVVDDSQLPKDRFSAERLKGVDSTLKIQPAKLEDSAVYLCASSLDMVGSYEQYFGPGTRLTVT.

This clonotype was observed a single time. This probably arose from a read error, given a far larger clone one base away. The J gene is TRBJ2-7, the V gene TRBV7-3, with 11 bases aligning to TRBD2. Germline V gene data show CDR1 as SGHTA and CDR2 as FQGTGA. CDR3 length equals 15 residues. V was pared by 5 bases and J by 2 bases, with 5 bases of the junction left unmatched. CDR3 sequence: CASSRTSGPTYEQYF. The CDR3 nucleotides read TGTGCCAGCAGCCGGACTAGCGGGCCGACCTACGAGCAGTACTTC.

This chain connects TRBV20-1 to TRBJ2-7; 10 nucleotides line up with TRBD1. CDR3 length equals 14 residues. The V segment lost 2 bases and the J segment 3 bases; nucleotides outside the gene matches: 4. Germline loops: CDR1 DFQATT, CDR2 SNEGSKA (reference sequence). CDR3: CSARMRTGGYEQYF. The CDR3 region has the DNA TGCAGTGCTAGAATGCGGACAGGGGGCTACGAGCAGTACTTC.

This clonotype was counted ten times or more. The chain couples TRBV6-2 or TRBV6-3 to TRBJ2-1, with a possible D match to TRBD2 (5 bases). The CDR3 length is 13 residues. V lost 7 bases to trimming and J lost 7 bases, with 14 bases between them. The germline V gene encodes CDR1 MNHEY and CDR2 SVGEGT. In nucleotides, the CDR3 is TGTGCCAGCAAGCGTAGTCCGGGGAATGAGCAGTTCTTC. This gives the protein CASKRSPGNEQFF.

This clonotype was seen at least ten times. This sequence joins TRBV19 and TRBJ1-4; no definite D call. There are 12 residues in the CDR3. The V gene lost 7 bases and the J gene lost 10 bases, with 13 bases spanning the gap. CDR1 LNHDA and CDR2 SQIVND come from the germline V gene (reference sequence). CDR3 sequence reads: CASNSGIGKLFF. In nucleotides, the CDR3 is TGTGCCAGTAATAGTGGGATCGGAAAACTGTTTTTT. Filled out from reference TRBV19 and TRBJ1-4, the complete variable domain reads DGGITQSPKYLFRKEGQNVTLSCEQNLNHDAMYWYRQDPGQGLRLIYYSQIVNDFQKGDIAEGYSVSREKKESFPLTVTSAQKNPTAFYLCASNSGIGKLFFGSGTQLSVL.

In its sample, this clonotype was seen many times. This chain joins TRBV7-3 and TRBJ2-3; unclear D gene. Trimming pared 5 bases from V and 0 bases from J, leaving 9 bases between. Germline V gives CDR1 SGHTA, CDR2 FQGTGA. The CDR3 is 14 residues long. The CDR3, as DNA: TGTGCCAGCAGCCCCGGACGGAGCACAGATACGCAGTATTTT. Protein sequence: CASSPGRSTDTQYF. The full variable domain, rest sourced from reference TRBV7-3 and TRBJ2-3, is GAGVSQTPSNKVTEKGKYVELRCDPISGHTALYWYRQSLGQGPEFLIYFQGTGAADDSGLPNDRFFAVRPEGSVSTLKIQRTERGDSAVYLCASSPGRSTDTQYFGPGTRLTVL.